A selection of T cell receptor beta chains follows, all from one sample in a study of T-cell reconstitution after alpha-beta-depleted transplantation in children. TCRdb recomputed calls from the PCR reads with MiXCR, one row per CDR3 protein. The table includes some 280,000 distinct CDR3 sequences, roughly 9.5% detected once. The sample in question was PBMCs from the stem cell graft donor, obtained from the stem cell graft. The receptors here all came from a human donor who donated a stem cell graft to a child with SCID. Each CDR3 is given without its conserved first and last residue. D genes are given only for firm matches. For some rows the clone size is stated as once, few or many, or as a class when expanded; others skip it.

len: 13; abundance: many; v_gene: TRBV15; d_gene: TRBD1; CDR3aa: ATSREDRVYSPLH
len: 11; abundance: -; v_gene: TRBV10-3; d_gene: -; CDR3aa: AIRQGTNQPQH
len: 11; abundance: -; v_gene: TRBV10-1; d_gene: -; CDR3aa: ASNIRVGETQY
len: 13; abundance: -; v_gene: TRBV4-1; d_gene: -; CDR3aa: ASSQDDSNYNEQF
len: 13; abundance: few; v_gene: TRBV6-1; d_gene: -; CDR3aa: ASIPTGGPQETQY
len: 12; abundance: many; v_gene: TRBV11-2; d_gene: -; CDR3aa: ASSLGGVTYEQY
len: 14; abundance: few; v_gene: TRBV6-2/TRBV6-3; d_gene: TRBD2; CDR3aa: ASITAELAATGELF
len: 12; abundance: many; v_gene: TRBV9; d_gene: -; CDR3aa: ASSPPREDTEAF
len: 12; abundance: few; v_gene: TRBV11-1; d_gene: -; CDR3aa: ASSLAQGFDEQY
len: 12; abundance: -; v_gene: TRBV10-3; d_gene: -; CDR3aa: AISTGPEGEKLF
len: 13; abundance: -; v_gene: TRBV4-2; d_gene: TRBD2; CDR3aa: ASSQLLAFEETQY
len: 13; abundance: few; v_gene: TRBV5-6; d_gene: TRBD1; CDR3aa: ASSSLRQGSTEAF
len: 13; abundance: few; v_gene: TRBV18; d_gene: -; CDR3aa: ASSPEKTANTEAF
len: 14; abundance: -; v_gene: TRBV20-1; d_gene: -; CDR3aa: SARGEEGSSTDTQY
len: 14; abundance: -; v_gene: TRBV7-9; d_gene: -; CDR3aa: ASSSSGGSGNQPQH
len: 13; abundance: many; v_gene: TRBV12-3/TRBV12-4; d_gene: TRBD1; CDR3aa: ASSLTGGLFQPQH
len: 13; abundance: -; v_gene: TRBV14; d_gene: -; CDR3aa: ASSQLSEISYEQY
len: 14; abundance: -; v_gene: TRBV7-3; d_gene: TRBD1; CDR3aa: ASSVGQVASTDTQY